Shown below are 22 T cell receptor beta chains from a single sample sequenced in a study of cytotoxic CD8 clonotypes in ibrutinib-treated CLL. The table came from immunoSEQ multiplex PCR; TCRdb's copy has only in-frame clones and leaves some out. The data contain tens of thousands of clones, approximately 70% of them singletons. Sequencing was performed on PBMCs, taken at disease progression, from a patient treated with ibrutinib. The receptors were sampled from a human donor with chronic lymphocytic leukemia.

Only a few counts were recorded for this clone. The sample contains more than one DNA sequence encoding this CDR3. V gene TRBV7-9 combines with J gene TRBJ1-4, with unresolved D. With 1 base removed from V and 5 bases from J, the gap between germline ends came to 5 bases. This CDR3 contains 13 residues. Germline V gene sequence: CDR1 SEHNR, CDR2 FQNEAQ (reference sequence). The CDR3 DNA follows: TGTGCCAGCAGCTTAGACCTCAATGAAAAACTGTTTTTT. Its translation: CASSLDLNEKLFF.

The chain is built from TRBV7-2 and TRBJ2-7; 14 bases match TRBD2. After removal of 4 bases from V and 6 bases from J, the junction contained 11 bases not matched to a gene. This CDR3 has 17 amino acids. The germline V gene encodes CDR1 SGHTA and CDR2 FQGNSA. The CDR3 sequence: CASSSPTSGGALTEQYF. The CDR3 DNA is TGTGCCAGCAGCTCACCGACTAGCGGGGGGGCCTTAACCGAGCAGTACTTC.

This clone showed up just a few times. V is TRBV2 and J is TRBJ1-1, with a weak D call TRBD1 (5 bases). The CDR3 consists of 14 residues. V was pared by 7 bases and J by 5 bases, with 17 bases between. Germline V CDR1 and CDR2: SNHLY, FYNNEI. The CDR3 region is CASNWGLPSTEAFF. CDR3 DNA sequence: TGTGCCAGCAACTGGGGACTGCCCAGTACTGAAGCTTTCTTT.

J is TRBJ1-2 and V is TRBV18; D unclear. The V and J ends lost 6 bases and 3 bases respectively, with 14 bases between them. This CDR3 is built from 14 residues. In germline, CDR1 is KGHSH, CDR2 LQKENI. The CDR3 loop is CASSLGYADYGYTF. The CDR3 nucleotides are TGTGCCAGCTCGCTAGGGTATGCAGACTATGGCTACACCTTC. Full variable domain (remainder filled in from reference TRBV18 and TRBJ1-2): NAGVMQNPRHLVRRRGQEARLRCSPMKGHSHVYWYRQLPEEGLKFMVYLQKENIIDESGMPKERFSAEFPKEGPSILRIQQVVRGDSAAYFCASSLGYADYGYTFGSGTRLTVV.

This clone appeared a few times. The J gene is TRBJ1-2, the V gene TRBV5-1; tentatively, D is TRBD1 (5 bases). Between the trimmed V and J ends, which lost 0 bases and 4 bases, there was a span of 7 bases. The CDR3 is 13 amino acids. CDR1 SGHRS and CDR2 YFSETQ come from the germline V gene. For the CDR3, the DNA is TGCGCCAGCAGCTTGGAAGACAGCTATGGCTACACCTTC. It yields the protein CASSLEDSYGYTF.

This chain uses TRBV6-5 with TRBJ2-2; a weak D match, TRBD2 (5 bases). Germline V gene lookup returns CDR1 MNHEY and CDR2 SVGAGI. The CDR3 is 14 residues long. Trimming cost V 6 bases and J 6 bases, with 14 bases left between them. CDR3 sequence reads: CASSPYGGPGELFF. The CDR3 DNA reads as TGTGCCAGCAGCCCGTATGGAGGTCCCGGGGAGCTGTTTTTT.

The CDR3 DNA reads as TGTGCCAGCAGCGTAGGTAGGAGGGGCGCTACGTCTGGGGCCAACGTCCTGACTTTC. Protein sequence: CASSVGRRGATSGANVLTF. V gene TRBV9 combines with J gene TRBJ2-6; possible D gene TRBD2, 6 bases. This CDR3 has 19 amino acids. CDR1 and CDR2 from the germline V gene are SGDLS and YYNGEE. V lost 0 bases and J 1 base, leaving 17 bases between the germline ends.

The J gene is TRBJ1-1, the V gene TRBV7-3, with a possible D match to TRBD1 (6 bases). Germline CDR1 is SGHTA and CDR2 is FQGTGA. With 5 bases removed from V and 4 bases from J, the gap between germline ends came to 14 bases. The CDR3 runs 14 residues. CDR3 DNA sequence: TGTGCCAGCAGCGGCCGACAGGAAATCACTGAAGCTTTCTTT. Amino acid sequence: CASSGRQEITEAFF. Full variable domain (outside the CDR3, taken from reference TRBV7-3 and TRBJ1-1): GAGVSQTPSNKVTEKGKYVELRCDPISGHTALYWYRQSLGQGPEFLIYFQGTGAADDSGLPNDRFFAVRPEGSVSTLKIQRTERGDSAVYLCASSGRQEITEAFFGQGTRLTVV.

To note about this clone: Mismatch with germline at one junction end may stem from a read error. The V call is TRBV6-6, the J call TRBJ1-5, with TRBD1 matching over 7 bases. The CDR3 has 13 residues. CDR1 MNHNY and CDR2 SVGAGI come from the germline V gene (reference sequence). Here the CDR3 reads CASSYFDRDPPNF. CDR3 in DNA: TGTGCCAGCAGTTACTTTGACAGGGATCCGCCGAATTTT.

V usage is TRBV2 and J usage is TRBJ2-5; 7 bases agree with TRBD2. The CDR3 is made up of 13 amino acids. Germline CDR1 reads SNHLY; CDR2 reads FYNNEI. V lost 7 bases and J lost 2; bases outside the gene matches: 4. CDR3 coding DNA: TGTGCCAGCAAGGCGGGGGATCAAGAGACCCAGTACTTC. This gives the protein CASKAGDQETQYF.

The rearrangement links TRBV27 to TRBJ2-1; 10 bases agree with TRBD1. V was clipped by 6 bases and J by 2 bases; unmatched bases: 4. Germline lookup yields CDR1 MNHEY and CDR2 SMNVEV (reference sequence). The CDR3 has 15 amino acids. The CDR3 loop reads CASSPGTGAYNEQFF. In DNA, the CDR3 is TGTGCCAGCAGCCCCGGGACAGGGGCCTACAATGAGCAGTTCTTC.

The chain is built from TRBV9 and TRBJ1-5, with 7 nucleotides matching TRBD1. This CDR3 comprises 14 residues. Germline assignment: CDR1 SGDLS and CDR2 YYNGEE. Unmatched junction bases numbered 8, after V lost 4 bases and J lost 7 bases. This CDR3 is CASSQAQGNQPQHF. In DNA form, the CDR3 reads TGTGCCAGCAGCCAGGCACAGGGGAACCAGCCCCAGCATTTT.

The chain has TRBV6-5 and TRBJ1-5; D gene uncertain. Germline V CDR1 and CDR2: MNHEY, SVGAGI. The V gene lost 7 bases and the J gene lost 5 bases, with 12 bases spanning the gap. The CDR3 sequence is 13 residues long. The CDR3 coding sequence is TGTGCCAGCATTCTCCGGGAGGATCAGCCCCAGCATTTT. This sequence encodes CASILREDQPQHF.

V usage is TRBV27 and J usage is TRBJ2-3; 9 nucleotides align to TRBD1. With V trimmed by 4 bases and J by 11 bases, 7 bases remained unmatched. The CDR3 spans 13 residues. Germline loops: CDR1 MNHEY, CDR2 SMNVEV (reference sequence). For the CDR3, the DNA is TGTGCCAGCAGTTATCCGGGACAGGGAATGCAGTATTTT. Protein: CASSYPGQGMQYF.

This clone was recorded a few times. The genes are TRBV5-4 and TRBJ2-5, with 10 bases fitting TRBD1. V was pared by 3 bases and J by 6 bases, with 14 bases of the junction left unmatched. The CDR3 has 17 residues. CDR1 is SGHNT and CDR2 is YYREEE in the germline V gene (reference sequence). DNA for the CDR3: TGTGCCAGCAGCTCCCAGCTCGGGGGACAGGGGAAGCAGACCCAGTACTTC. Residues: CASSSQLGGQGKQTQYF.

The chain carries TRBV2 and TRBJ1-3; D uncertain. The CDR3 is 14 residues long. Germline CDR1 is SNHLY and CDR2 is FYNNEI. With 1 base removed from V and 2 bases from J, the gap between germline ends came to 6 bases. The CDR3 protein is CASSEGTPGNTIYF. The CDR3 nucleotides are TGTGCCAGCAGTGAAGGGACCCCTGGAAACACCATATATTTT.

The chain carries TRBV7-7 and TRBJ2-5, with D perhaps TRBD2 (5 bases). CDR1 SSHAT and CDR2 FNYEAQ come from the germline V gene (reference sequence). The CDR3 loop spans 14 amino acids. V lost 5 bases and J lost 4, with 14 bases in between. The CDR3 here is CASSPILAGETQYF. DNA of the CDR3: TGTGCCAGCAGCCCCATATTGGCGGGAGAGACCCAGTACTTC.

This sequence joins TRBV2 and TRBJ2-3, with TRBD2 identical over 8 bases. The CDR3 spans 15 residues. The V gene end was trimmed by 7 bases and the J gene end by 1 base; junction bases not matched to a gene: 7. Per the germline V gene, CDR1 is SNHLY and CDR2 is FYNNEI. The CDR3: CASKTSAARTDTQYF. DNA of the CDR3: TGTGCCAGCAAGACTAGCGCGGCCCGCACAGATACGCAGTATTTT.

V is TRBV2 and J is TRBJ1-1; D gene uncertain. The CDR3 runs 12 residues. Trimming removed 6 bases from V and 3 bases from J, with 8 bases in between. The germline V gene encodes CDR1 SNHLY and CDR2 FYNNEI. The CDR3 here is CASRIGYTEAFF. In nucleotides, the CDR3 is TGTGCCAGCAGGATAGGTTACACTGAAGCTTTCTTT.

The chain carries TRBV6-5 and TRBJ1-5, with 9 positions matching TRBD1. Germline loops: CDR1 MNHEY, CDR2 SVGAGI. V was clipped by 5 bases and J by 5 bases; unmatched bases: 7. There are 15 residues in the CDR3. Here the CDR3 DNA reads TGTGCCAGCAGTAATTTCGGGACAGGGTATCAGCCCCAGCATTTT. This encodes CASSNFGTGYQPQHF.

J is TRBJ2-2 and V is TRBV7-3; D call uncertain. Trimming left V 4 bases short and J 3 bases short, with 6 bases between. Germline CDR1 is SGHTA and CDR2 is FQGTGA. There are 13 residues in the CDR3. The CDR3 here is CASSSRHTGELFF. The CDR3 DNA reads TGTGCCAGCAGCTCCCGACACACCGGGGAGCTGTTTTTT.

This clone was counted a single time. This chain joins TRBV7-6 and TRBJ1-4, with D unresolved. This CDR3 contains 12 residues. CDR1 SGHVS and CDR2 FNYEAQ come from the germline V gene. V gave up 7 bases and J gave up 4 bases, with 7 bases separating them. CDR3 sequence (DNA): TGTGCCAGCACCCTGAATAATGAAAAACTGTTTTTT. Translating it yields CASTLNNEKLFF.